The clone carrying this T cell receptor beta chain was counted between two and nine times. Its antigen is as yet unknown. This entry is derived from a study of early T cells in non-severe SARS-CoV-2 infection. Study as a whole: Alpha and beta chains were unpaired, from unsorted whole-blood bulk RNA. General study points: In VDJdb matching, anti-spike CD8 responses were favored while private and CD4 specificities went missing.

Individual cDNA molecules were tagged with unique molecular identifiers. TCRdb reanalysed the 5' RACE reads using MiXCR and keeps one entry per CDR3 protein. The sample shows 48,000 or so distinct CDR3 sequences, more than 5.5% of them seen only once. Germline assignment: CDR1 LGHNA and CDR2 YNFKEQ. With 4 bases removed from V and 5 bases from J, the gap between germline ends came to 6 bases. The CDR3 totals 12 residues. The rearrangement joins TRBV4-2 to TRBJ2-1, with D unclear. The sequence derives from an adult who was a healthcare worker with PCR-confirmed SARS-CoV-2 infection or an uninfected control (not recorded which). Source: whole blood, taken at baseline. The CDR3 spells CASSLENNEQFF. CDR3 sequence (DNA): TGTGCCAGCAGCCTTGAAAACAATGAGCAGTTCTTC.